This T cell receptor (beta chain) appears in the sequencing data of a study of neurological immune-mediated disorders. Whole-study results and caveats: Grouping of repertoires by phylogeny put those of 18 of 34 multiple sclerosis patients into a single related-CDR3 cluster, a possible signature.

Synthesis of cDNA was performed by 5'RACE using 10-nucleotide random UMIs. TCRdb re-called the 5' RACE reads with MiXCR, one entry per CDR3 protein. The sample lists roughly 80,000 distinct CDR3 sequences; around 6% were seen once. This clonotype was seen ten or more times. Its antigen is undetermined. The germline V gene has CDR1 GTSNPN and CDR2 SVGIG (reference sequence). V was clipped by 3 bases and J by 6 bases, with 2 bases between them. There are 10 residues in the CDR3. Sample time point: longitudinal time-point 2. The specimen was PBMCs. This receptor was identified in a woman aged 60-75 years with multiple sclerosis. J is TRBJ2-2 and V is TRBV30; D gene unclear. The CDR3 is CAWSSGELFF. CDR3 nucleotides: TGTGCCTGGAGCTCCGGGGAGCTGTTTTTT.